This T cell receptor beta chain emerged from a study of identical twins. Study-level findings and limits: For out-of-frame alpha sequences shared by twins, low generation probability was in excess. Clonotypes of the beta chain that were abundant in cord blood carried fewer insertions (memory repertoires showed none). Beta out-of-frame twin sharing showed a weaker excess.

There are many counts of this clonotype. Antigen specificity is unknown. Unique molecular identifiers were present on the cDNA, which also gained a universal primer site by template switching. TCRdb analysed the 5' RACE reads with MiXCR anew, one entry per CDR3 protein. The sample shows around 670,000 distinct CDR3 sequences, 5.5% to 6.5% of them seen only once. The source of this sequence is a man younger than 35 in good health. Sequencing used naive T cells sorted from blood.

CDR3 sequence reads: CSAFPGRNEQFF. The CDR3 bases are TGCAGCGCTTTTCCAGGGCGGAATGAGCAGTTCTTC. The J gene is TRBJ2-1, the V gene TRBV29-1, with D possibly TRBD1 on 5 matching bases. V was clipped by 7 bases and J by 7 bases, with 14 bases between them. CDR1 SQVTM and CDR2 ANQGSEA come from the germline V gene. The CDR3 has 12 amino acids.